This T cell receptor (beta chain) is drawn from a study of radiation and T cells in renal cell carcinoma. Study-level information: Nephrectomy followed 15 Gy stereotactic body radiation by 4 weeks.

The CDR3 runs to 13 residues. Trimming removed 4 bases at V and 5 bases at J, with 11 bases between. Germline V gene sequence: CDR1 SGHTA, CDR2 FQGTGA. Findings and caveats of the study: Without pretreatment biopsies, baseline tumor clonotype presence was undetermined.

As regards this clone: Antigen unknown.

The data were produced by immunoSEQ multiplex PCR, yet TCRdb's version contains in-frame clones alone and is incomplete. The table lists more than 95,000 clones, around 85% of them singletons. The time point denotes: blood 2 weeks post-SBRT. Treatment given: 15 Gy SBRT to primary tumor, nephrectomy 4 weeks later. The sequencing used blood, collected from a patient whose treatment included radiotherapy and nephrectomy. The genes are TRBV7-3 and TRBJ2-5, with D uncertain. This clonotype was sampled from a man aged 50 or older with renal cell carcinoma. CDR3 region: CASSSTDGETQYF. For the CDR3, the DNA is TGTGCCAGCAGCTCAACAGACGGGGAGACCCAGTACTTC.